This is a list of T cell receptor beta chains from one sample in a study of T cell responses to AZD1222 COVID-19 vaccine. Measured with immunoSEQ multiplex PCR; TCRdb has only the in-frame clones, and not every one. This sample has 100,000 to 150,000 clones, with approximately 88% found just once. The specimen was peripheral blood, collected on day 0 of AZD1222 vaccination. These receptor sequences come from an adult in good health. Each CDR3 is given with its conserved first and last residue. A D gene is named only where the DNA matches it firmly. Where a row states a size, it is once, few, many or the class of an expanded clone; other rows omit it.

v_call	j_call	d_call	clone_size	cdr3_aa
TRBV28	TRBJ1-1	.	.	CASSLPNTEAFF
TRBV10-3	TRBJ2-1	.	.	CAIAVRDNAANEQFF
TRBV18	TRBJ2-6	.	.	CASSPKDTSSGANVLTF
TRBV11-2	TRBJ1-2	.	.	CASSLGQGNYGYTF
TRBV10-3	TRBJ1-5	TRBD1	.	CAISETSGTGGNQPQHF
TRBV18	TRBJ1-4	.	.	CASSPQPTTNEKLFF
TRBV9	TRBJ1-5	.	.	CASSVAPQSNQPQHF
TRBV3-1/TRBV3-2	TRBJ1-1	.	.	CASSQDWTEAFF
TRBV7-9	TRBJ1-1	.	.	CASSPLVNTEAFF
TRBV9	TRBJ1-2	.	.	CASSVGGRDERYTF
TRBV18	TRBJ1-1	.	.	CASSRSMAGQNTEAFF
TRBV5-1	TRBJ1-3	.	few	CASSLLGGTGNTIYF
TRBV6-5	TRBJ1-1	.	.	CASRRAGGTEAFF
TRBV19	TRBJ1-2	.	.	CASSIDQINYGYTF
TRBV3-1/TRBV3-2	TRBJ2-3	TRBD2	.	CASSHFSGDTDTQYF
TRBV7-2	TRBJ1-6	TRBD1	once	CASSFLFQGGSYNSPLHF
TRBV29-1	TRBJ2-7	TRBD2	.	CSVVQRGRDEQYF
TRBV7-9	TRBJ1-2	.	.	CASSLMSGADTF
TRBV11-1	TRBJ1-1	.	.	CASSFREESTEAFF
TRBV20-1	TRBJ1-1	.	.	CSASNGQYTEAFF
TRBV6-5	TRBJ2-7	TRBD1	many	CASKVPGQGVYEQYF
TRBV3-1/TRBV3-2	TRBJ2-3	.	.	CASSQAGRSTDTQYF
TRBV2	TRBJ2-1	.	once	CASRDQGSYNEQFF
TRBV7-2	TRBJ2-6	TRBD1	.	CASTPPPGQGHSGANVLTF
TRBV18	TRBJ1-1	.	once	CASSRPKINTEAFF
TRBV7-2	TRBJ2-2	.	.	CASSLRRIANTGELFF
TRBV5-1	TRBJ1-1	.	.	CASSWEGGTEAFF
TRBV7-2	TRBJ1-1	.	few	CASSLGGFKEAFF